This TCR beta chain was recovered during a study of OX40 agonist ivuxolimab in advanced cancers. General study results and limits: Not determined was the antigen specificity of the expanded peripheral T cells.

A word on this clone: Its antigen is undetermined.

Profiled with immunoSEQ multiplex PCR; TCRdb holds only in-frame clones, not every one. The table has 48,000 or so clones, about 81% seen once. Germline CDR1 MNHEY, CDR2 SVGAGI. Trimming cost V 2 bases and J 6 bases; bases outside gene matches: 7. There are 15 residues in the CDR3. The rearrangement links TRBV6-5 to TRBJ1-2, with 9 bases that match TRBD1. The source was CD4+ or CD8+ T cells sorted from blood, collected in a trial of the OX40 agonist ivuxolimab. The source of this sequence is an adult with an advanced solid tumor such as melanoma, head and neck, liver or kidney cancer. Here the CDR3 DNA reads TGTGCCAGCAGTTACGGGGTAGGGACAGGGCATGGCTACACCTTC. It encodes CASSYGVGTGHGYTF.